This record covers a single T cell receptor beta chain. These data are taken from a study of shared T cell receptors in the human thymus. V lost 3 bases to trimming and J lost 3 bases; unmatched junction nucleotides: 5. This CDR3 is built from 15 residues. Germline values: CDR1 ENHRY, CDR2 SYGVKD. This table comes from immunoSEQ multiplex PCR, and its TCRdb copy is limited to in-frame clones, with some not included. The sample holds 640,000 or so clones, around 87% seen once. In addition, the sample was reused for a study of human thymus T cells.

V and J are TRBV10-3 and TRBJ2-7; 10 bases match TRBD1. The clonotype was recovered from a boy under two years old with a congenital heart defect. The sequenced sample was thymocytes. CDR3: CAISEGQGVSYEQYF. CDR3 nucleotides: TGTGCCATCAGTGAAGGACAGGGGGTAAGCTACGAGCAGTACTTC.